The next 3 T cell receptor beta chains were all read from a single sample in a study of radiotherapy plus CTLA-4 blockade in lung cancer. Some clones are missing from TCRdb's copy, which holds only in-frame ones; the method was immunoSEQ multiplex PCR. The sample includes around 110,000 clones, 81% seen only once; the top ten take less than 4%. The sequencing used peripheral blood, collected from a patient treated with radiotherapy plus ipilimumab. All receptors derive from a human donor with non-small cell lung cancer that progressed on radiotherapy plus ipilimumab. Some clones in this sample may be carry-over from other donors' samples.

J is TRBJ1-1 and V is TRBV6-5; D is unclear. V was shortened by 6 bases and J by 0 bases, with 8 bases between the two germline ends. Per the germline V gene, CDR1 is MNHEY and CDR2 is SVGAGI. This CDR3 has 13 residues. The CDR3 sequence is CASRRSMNTEAFF. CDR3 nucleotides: TGTGCCAGCAGACGGAGTATGAACACTGAAGCTTTCTTT.

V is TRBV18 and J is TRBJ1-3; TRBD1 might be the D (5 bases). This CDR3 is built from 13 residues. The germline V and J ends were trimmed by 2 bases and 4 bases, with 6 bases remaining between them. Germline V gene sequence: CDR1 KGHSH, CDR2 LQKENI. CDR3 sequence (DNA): TGTGCCAGCTCACCAAAGGGGGGAAACACCATATATTTT. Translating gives CASSPKGGNTIYF.

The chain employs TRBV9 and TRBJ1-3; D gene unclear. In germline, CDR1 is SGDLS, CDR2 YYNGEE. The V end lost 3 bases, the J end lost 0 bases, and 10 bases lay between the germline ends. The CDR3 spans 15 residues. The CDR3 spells CASSGPYHSGNTIYF. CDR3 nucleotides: TGTGCCAGCAGCGGGCCTTACCACTCTGGAAACACCATATATTTT. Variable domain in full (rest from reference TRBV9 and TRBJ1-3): DSGVTQTPKHLITATGQRVTLRCSPRSGDLSVYWYQQSLDQGLQFLIQYYNGEERAKGNILERFSAQQFPDLHSELNLSSLELGDSALYFCASSGPYHSGNTIYFGEGSWLTVV.